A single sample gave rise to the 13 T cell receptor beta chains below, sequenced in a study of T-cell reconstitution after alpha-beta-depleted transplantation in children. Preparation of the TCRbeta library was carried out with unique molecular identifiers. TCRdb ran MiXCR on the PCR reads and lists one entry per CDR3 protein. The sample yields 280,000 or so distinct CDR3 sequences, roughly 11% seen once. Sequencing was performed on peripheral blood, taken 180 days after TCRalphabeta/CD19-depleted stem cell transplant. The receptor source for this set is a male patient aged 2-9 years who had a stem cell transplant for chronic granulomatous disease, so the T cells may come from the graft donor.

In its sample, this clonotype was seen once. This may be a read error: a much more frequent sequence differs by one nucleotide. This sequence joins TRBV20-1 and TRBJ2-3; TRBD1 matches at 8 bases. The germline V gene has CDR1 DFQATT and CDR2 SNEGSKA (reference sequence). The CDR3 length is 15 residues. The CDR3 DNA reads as TGCGGTGCTCGAAACAGGGGGTTTCGCACAGATACGCAGTATTTT. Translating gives CGARNRGFRTDTQYF.

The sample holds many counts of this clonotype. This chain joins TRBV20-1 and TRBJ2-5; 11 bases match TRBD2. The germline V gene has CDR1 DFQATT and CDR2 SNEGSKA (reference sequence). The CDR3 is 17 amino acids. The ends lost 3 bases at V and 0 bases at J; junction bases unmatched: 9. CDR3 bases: TGCAGTGCTAGCATAGCGGGGGGGCAGAGGAACCAAGAGACCCAGTACTTC. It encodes CSASIAGGQRNQETQYF.

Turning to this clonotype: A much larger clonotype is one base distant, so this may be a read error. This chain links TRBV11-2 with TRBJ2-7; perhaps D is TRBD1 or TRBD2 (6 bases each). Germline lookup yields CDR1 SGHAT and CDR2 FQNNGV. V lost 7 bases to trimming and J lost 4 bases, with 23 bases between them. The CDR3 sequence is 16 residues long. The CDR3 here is CASTSFSGGSAYEQYF. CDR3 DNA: TGTGCCAGCACCTCCTTCTCCGGGGGCTCGGCGTACGAGCAGTACTTC.

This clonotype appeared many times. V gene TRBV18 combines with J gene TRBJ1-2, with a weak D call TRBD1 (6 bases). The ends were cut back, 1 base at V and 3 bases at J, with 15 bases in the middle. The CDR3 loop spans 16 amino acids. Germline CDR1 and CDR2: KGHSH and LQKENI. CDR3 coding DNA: TGTGCCAGCTCACCACTATCCAGGGGAGTGTACTATGGCTACACCTTC. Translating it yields CASSPLSRGVYYGYTF. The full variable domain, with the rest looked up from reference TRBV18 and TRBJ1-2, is NAGVMQNPRHLVRRRGQEARLRCSPMKGHSHVYWYRQLPEEGLKFMVYLQKENIIDESGMPKERFSAEFPKEGPSILRIQQVVRGDSAAYFCASSPLSRGVYYGYTFGSGTRLTVV.

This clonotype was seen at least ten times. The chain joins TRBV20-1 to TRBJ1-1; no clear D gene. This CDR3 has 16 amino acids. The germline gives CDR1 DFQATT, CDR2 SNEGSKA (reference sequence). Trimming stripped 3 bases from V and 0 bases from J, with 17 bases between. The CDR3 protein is CSASGPVTGMNTEAFF. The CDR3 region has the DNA TGCAGTGCTAGTGGCCCTGTTACTGGAATGAACACTGAAGCTTTCTTT.

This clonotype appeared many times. The CDR3 nucleotides are TGTGCCAGCAGCTTAGGGTCGAGAGATACGCAGTATTTT. Translation: CASSLGSRDTQYF. This chain joins TRBV11-2 and TRBJ2-3, with unresolved D. V was shortened by 1 base and J by 5 bases, with 7 bases between the two germline ends. The CDR3 is 13 residues long. Looked up from germline, CDR1 is SGHAT and CDR2 is FQNNGV.

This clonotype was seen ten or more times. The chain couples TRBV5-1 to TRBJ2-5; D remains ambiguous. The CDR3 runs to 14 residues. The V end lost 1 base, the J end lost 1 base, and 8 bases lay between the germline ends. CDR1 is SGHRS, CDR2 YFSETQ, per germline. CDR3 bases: TGCGCCAGCAGCTTGTTGCCAGGCCAAGAGACCCAGTACTTC. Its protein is CASSLLPGQETQYF. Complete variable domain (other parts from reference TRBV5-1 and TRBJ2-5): KAGVTQTPRYLIKTRGQQVTLSCSPISGHRSVSWYQQTPGQGLQFLFEYFSETQRNKGNFPGRFSGRQFSNSRSEMNVSTLELGDSALYLCASSLLPGQETQYFGPGTRLLVL.

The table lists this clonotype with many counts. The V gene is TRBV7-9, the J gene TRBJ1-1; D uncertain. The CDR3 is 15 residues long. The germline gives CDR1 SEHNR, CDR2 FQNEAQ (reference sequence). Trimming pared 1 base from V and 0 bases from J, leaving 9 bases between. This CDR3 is CASSLGQHMNTEAFF. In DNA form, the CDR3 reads TGTGCCAGCAGCTTAGGCCAGCACATGAACACTGAAGCTTTCTTT.

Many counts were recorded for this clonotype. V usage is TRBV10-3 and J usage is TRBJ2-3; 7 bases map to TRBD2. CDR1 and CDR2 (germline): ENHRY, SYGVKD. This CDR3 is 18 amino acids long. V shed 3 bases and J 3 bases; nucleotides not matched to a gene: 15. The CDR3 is CAISENRGRISATDTQYF. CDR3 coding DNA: TGTGCCATCAGTGAAAATCGCGGGAGAATTTCCGCAACAGATACGCAGTATTTT.

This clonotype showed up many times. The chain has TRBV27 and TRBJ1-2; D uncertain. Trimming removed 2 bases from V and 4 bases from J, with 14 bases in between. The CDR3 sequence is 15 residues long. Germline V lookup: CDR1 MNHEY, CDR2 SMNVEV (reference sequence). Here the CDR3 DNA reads TGTGCCAGCAGTTTAACAGCGGTTTTGCGCTATGGCTACACCTTC. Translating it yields CASSLTAVLRYGYTF.

The CDR3 DNA reads TGTGCCAAAACTAGCGGGGATGACAATGAGCAGTTCTTC. Its translation: CAKTSGDDNEQFF. This chain links TRBV28 with TRBJ2-1; TRBD2 aligns across 10 bases. The V and J ends lost 10 bases and 5 bases, in that order; junction bases with no gene match: 5. The CDR3 totals 13 residues. CDR1 is MDHEN, CDR2 SYDVKM, per germline.

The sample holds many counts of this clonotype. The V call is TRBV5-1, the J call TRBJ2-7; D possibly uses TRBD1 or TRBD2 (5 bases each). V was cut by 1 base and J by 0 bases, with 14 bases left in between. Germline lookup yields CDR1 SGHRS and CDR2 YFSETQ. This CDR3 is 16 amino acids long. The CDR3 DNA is TGCGCCAGCAGCTTGAATACCGGGACGCCCTCCTACGAGCAGTACTTC. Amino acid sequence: CASSLNTGTPSYEQYF. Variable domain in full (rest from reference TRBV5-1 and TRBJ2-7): KAGVTQTPRYLIKTRGQQVTLSCSPISGHRSVSWYQQTPGQGLQFLFEYFSETQRNKGNFPGRFSGRQFSNSRSEMNVSTLELGDSALYLCASSLNTGTPSYEQYFGPGTRLTVT.

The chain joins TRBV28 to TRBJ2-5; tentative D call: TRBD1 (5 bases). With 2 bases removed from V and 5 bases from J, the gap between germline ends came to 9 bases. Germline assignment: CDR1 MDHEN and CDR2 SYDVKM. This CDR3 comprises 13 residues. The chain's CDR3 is CASSLRGVETQYF. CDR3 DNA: TGTGCCAGCAGTTTAAGGGGTGTGGAGACCCAGTACTTC.